This TCR beta chain appears in the sequencing data of a study of OX40 agonist ivuxolimab in advanced cancers. The repertoire was sequenced with immunoSEQ multiplex PCR; TCRdb's copy has only in-frame clones and lacks some. The table records 60,000 to 70,000 clones, 85% to 90% of them present only once. The CDR3 loop spans 17 amino acids. Germline lookup yields CDR1 MDHEN and CDR2 SYDVKM. V gave up 2 bases and J gave up 4 bases; unmatched junction bases: 7. The sequencing used CD4+ or CD8+ T cells sorted from blood, collected in a trial of the OX40 agonist ivuxolimab. The V gene is TRBV28, the J gene TRBJ2-1, with TRBD2 identical over 11 bases. The TCR originated in an adult with an advanced solid tumor such as melanoma, head and neck, liver or kidney cancer. The DNA of the CDR3 is TGTGCCAGCAGTTTAACGTCGACTAGCGGGATTTACAATGAGCAGTTCTTC. Residues: CASSLTSTSGIYNEQFF.